This T cell receptor (beta chain) was sequenced for a study of neurological immune-mediated disorders. The CDR3 is made up of 15 amino acids. The V end was cut by 2 bases, the J end by 1 base, with 14 bases between. Germline lookup yields CDR1 DFQATT and CDR2 SNEGSKA (reference sequence). The unsorted libraries had their origin in 2 million PBMCs stored at -80 C. This clonotype was counted many times. Antigen: not known. TCRdb re-analysed the 5' RACE reads in MiXCR, keeping a single row per CDR3 protein. Found here are some 20,000 distinct CDR3 sequences, roughly 10% of them singletons; the top ten hold about 20%. Findings and limits, study-wide: Across subjects, no CDR3 amino acid sequence appeared in expanded clones of more than one subject, a finding that suggested private repertoires in all groups. It was HTLV-1-associated myelopathy that showed the most TCR clonal expansion, while multiple sclerosis showed the least, falling below healthy controls.

The chain recombines TRBV20-1 with TRBJ1-1; the D gene is possibly TRBD1 (5 bases). Sequences were obtained from PBMCs. This sequence was found in a woman in her fifties or sixties with HTLV-1-associated myelopathy (HAM/TSP). The CDR3 DNA reads TGCAGTGCTAGATCACGGCGGGGCAGGAACACTGAAGCTTTCTTT. Its translation is CSARSRRGRNTEAFF.